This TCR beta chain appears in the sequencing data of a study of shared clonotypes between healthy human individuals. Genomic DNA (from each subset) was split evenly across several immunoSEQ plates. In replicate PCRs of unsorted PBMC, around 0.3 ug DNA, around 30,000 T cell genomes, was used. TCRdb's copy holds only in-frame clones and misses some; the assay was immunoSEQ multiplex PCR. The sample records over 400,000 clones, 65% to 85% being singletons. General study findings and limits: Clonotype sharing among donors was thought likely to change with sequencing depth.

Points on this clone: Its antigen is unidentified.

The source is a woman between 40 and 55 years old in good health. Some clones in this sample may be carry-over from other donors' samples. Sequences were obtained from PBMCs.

In nucleotides, the CDR3 is TGTGCCACCAGCAGAGATGGCAGAGTAAATGAGCAGTTCTTC. Translating it yields CATSRDGRVNEQFF. This sequence joins TRBV15 and TRBJ2-1, with D unresolved. Germline V lookup: CDR1 LNHNV, CDR2 YYDKDF (reference sequence). V was pared by 0 bases and J by 7 bases, with 10 bases between. This CDR3 is built from 14 residues. Full variable domain (rest looked up from reference TRBV15 and TRBJ2-1): DAMVIQNPRYQVTQFGKPVTLSCSQTLNHNVMYWYQQKSSQAPKLLFHYYDKDFNNEADTPDNFQSRRPNTSFCFLDIRSPGLGDTAMYLCATSRDGRVNEQFFGPGTRLTVL.